The table lists the clone carrying this T cell receptor (beta chain) with a few counts. Alongside a J-beta primer mix, a sample-barcoded 5' primer served in a second PCR lasting roughly 6 to 11 cycles. TCRdb redid the calling of the 5' RACE reads with MiXCR, one entry per CDR3 protein. Among around 1.7 million distinct CDR3 sequences listed, 28% were seen once. The CDR3 contains 13 residues. The V gene end was trimmed by 6 bases and the J gene end by 8 bases; junction bases not matched to a gene: 5. The data were taken from a study of blood T cells in healthy people across ages. This clonotype originated in a woman in her thirties in good health. The rearrangement links TRBV12-3 or TRBV12-4 to TRBJ2-1; TRBD2 matches 9 bases. Sequenced input: blood. The CDR3 protein is CASSTGLAYEQFF. Written as DNA, the CDR3 is TGTGCCAGCAGCACGGGACTAGCCTATGAGCAGTTCTTC.